This T cell receptor (beta chain) was captured in a study of control samples from healthy donors and cancer patients. The table came from immunoSEQ multiplex PCR; TCRdb's copy has only in-frame clones and leaves some out. This sample has 120,000 or so clones, with roughly nine tenths found just once. Between the trimmed V and J ends, which lost 5 bases and 5 bases, there was a span of 6 bases. CDR1 and CDR2 from the germline V gene are SGHAT and FQNNGV. This CDR3 spans 12 amino acids. The sequencing input was blood. The chain carries TRBV11-2 and TRBJ2-2, with D hard to call. This sequence was found in a man aged 18-30 years in good health. The CDR3 reads CASSLHTGELFF. CDR3 DNA sequence: TGTGCCAGCAGCCTACATACCGGGGAGCTGTTTTTT.